Presented here are 2 T cell receptor beta chains from one specimen sequenced in a study of shared clonotypes between healthy human individuals (dated by TCRdb to 2020 to 2022). Receptors were amplified or captured by the immunoSEQ multiplex PCR assay. TCRdb obtained this table from immuneACCESS and retained in-frame rearrangements with V and J assigned. These tables miss some clones; where compared with another copy, unresolved V genes account for less than half of the shortfall, and the remainder is unexplained. For this sample the table gives about 1.5 million clones, of which around 97% were detected only once. Over 1% of the sample comes from the top ten. The sequenced sample consisted of naive CD4+ T cells sorted from blood. Taken with the paper, the label for cell subset or site translates to: CD45RA+ positively selected. Source of these receptors: a man aged 30 to 39 in good health.

With regard to this clone: The sample holds other DNA sequences that translate to the same CDR3. The chain is built from TRBV6-1 and TRBJ2-7; no firm D call. V was trimmed by 0 bases and J by 2 bases, leaving 5 bases between them. Germline lookup yields CDR1 MNHNS and CDR2 SASEGT. CDR3 length: 13 amino acids. The CDR3, as DNA: TGTGCCAGCAGTGAAGCAGGTACCTACGAGCAGTACTTC. Its translation: CASSEAGTYEQYF.

The V call is TRBV6-1, the J call TRBJ2-3; 7 nucleotides agree with TRBD1. The CDR3 runs to 15 residues. Germline loops: CDR1 MNHNS, CDR2 SASEGT. Trimming took 5 bases from V and 6 from J; bases not matched to a gene: 11. The CDR3 sequence: CASSPYGDRHDTQYF. The CDR3 region has the DNA TGTGCCAGCAGTCCATATGGGGACAGACATGATACGCAGTATTTT.